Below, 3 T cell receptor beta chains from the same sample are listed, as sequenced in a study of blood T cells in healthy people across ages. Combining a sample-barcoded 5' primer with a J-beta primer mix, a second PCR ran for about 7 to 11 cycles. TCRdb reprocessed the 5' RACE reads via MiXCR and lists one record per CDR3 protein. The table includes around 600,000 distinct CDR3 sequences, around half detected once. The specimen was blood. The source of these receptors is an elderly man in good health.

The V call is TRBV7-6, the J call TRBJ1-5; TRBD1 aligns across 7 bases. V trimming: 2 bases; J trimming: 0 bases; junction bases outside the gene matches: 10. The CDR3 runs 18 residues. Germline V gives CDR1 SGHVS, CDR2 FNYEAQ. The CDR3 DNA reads TGTGCCAGCAGCTTACTAGTAGGGGACAGCTATAGCAATCAGCCCCAGCATTTT. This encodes CASSLLVGDSYSNQPQHF.

CDR3 region: CSHDSPGPQYF. The CDR3 bases are TGCTCCCACGACAGTCCCGGACCCCAGTACTTC. The chain has TRBV29-1 and TRBJ2-5; possible D gene TRBD1, 5 bases. This CDR3 spans 11 amino acids. Germline CDR1 SQVTM, CDR2 ANQGSEA.

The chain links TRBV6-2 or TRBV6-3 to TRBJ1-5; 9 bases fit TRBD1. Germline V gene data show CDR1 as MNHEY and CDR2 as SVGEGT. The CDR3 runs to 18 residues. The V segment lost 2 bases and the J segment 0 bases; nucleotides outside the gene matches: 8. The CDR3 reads CASSYVGQGSNSNQPQHF. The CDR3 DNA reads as TGTGCCAGCAGTTACGTCGGACAGGGGAGTAATAGCAATCAGCCCCAGCATTTT.